This T cell receptor beta chain was identified during a study of blood T cell repertoires in COVID-19. This CDR3 spans 14 amino acids. V was pared by 5 bases and J by 4 bases, with 7 bases of the junction left unmatched. Germline CDR1 reads MNHEY; CDR2 reads SVGAGI. How the authors handled the data: Reference gene primer amplification gave estimated nucleated cell counts. Only in-frame clones appear in the TCRdb table, and some are missing; sequencing was by immunoSEQ multiplex PCR. For V, J and clone size, that table is used; D and trimming come from the DNA. The sample records under 350,000 clones, roughly 89% being singletons.

The chain is built from TRBV6-5 and TRBJ2-7; 8 nucleotides agree with TRBD2. Sequencing used peripheral blood. The sequence was obtained from a man aged 40-49 years with acute or convalescent COVID-19. This CDR3 reads CASSPRGGQYEQYF. The CDR3 DNA follows: TGTGCCAGCAGTCCTCGGGGGGGGCAGTACGAGCAGTACTTC.